This note documents a single TCR beta chain sequence. Its antigen is undetermined. This specimen belongs to a study of Ad26.COV2.S vaccination and SARS-CoV-2 variants. Study as a whole: By the intramuscular route, Ad26.COV2.S was given once, or twice 56 days apart. Study observations and caveats: Measurement of non-spike TCR breadth gave similar results in vaccine and placebo recipients.

Treatment meaning: roughly 19 received Ad26.COV2.S at low or high dose, single or two shots; 5 received placebo; per-sample allocation not given. Day 63 after the first vaccine or placebo injection was the time point for sampling. V lost 7 bases and J 5 bases, leaving 21 bases between the germline ends. This CDR3 region has 15 residues. In germline, CDR1 is LNHDA, CDR2 SQIVND (reference sequence). Using immunoSEQ multiplex PCR, the repertoire was profiled, and TCRdb retains in-frame clones only, with some absent. Here the sample spans around 380,000 clones, around 85% being singletons. This TCR came from a person between 18 and 60 years old who received the Ad26.COV2.S COVID-19 vaccine or a placebo. The gene calls are TRBV19 and TRBJ2-7; the D call may be TRBD1 or TRBD2 (6 bases each). The material sequenced was peripheral blood, taken in a trial of Ad26.COV2.S vaccine versus placebo. The CDR3 loop reads CASNHPGGGPNEQYF. Here the CDR3 DNA reads TGTGCCAGTAACCACCCAGGAGGGGGGCCCAACGAGCAGTACTTC.